Described below is a single TCR beta chain sequence and its context. Its matching antigen is unknown. MiXCR was run by TCRdb on the multiplex PCR reads, yielding one entry per CDR3 protein. The table lists approximately 7,100 distinct CDR3 sequences, nearly 75% of them singletons. The source of the sample is a study of breast tumors, draining lymph nodes, adjacent tissues. Regarding the study as a whole: That most tumor T cells come from lymph nodes remained unproven. Tumor repertoires ranked between lymph nodes and nontumor tissue in diversity, with V and J gene preferences. Compared with basal-like, luminal-like tumors shared significantly more repertoire with nontumor tissue.

This CDR3 is 12 amino acids long. The germline V gene has CDR1 SNHLY and CDR2 FYNNEI. The V gene lost 3 bases and the J gene lost 8 bases, with 5 bases spanning the gap. Sequenced material: tumor-adjacent breast tissue. This chain connects TRBV2 to TRBJ1-6; no firm D call. The receptor's source is a female donor with breast cancer. Some clones in this sample may be carry-over from other donors' samples. The CDR3 protein is CASSDLYSPLHF. DNA for the CDR3: TGTGCCAGCAGTGATCTATATTCACCCCTCCACTTT. Filled out from reference TRBV2 and TRBJ1-6, the complete variable domain reads EPEVTQTPSHQVTQMGQEVILRCVPISNHLYFYWYRQILGQKVEFLVSFYNNEISEKSEIFDDQFSVERPDGSNFTLKIRSTKLEDSAMYFCASSDLYSPLHFGNGTRLTVT.